This entry concerns a single T cell receptor beta chain. Its antigen is unknown. Template material for amplifying TCR beta CDR3 regions consisted of RNA transcripts. The TCR CDR3 was amplified in a first-round RT-PCR using the HTBI primer set. Using its own MiXCR run on the multiplex PCR reads, TCRdb lists one record per CDR3 protein. The table lists approximately 360,000 distinct CDR3 sequences, roughly 25% of them singletons. This CDR3 spans 12 amino acids. CDR1 is MNHNS and CDR2 is SASEGT in the germline V gene. The V and J ends lost 8 bases and 11 bases respectively, with 17 bases between them. The record originates from a study of T cells in Graves' hyperthyroidism and ophthalmopathy. General study results and limits: Before onset, by a median of around 6.1 months, the model predicted ophthalmopathy.

Together with thyroid ultrasound, orbital computed tomography, serum thyroxine and TRAb, clinical symptoms were used for diagnoses. Extraction of PBMCs used 7.5 to 10 ml of fresh peripheral blood. The material sequenced was blood. V is TRBV6-1 and J is TRBJ2-3, with D perhaps TRBD2 (6 bases). The clonotype comes from a man in his forties or fifties with Graves' hyperthyroidism. Here the CDR3 DNA reads TGTGCCAGCGGCCTAGGGGCCGGGGGGCAGTATTTT. This translates into CASGLGAGGQYF.